The rows below give T cell receptor beta chains drawn from one sample of a study of T cell responses to AZD1222 COVID-19 vaccine. Profiled with immunoSEQ multiplex PCR; TCRdb holds only in-frame clones, not every one. Counted here are about 180,000 clones, 88% occurring once; the ten biggest clones make up approximately 10%. Sequences were derived from peripheral blood, sampled 28 days after the second AZD1222 dose. The receptors originated from an adult who received the AZD1222 COVID-19 vaccine. Each CDR3 is given with its conserved first and last residue. Each record gives: clone size, V gene, CDR3 length, D gene, J gene, CDR3 DNA, CDR3 protein. The D gene is left open where the match is weak. Size is omitted from some rows. Given values are once, few, many or a class for expanded clones.

size: .; V: TRBV19; length: 14; D: .; J: TRBJ1-1; DNA: TGTGCCAGTAGTATAGACAGAGTATCGACTGAAGCTTTCTTT; CDR3: CASSIDRVSTEAFF
size: .; V: TRBV2; length: 13; D: .; J: TRBJ2-5; DNA: TGTGCCAGCAGTCTATCGGGGAGGGAGACCCAGTACTTC; CDR3: CASSLSGRETQYF
size: .; V: TRBV5-1; length: 15; D: TRBD1; J: TRBJ1-4; DNA: TGCGCCAGCAGCATGGGACAGGGGAGGGATGAAAAACTGTTTTTT; CDR3: CASSMGQGRDEKLFF
size: .; V: TRBV6-5; length: 14; D: .; J: TRBJ2-5; DNA: TGTGCCAGCAGTCAGGGAACAGGGCAGGTGACCCAGTACTTC; CDR3: CASSQGTGQVTQYF
size: .; V: TRBV19; length: 15; D: TRBD1; J: TRBJ2-2; DNA: TGTGCCAGCTCCGGGACAGGGGTATTGAGCGGGGAGCTGTTTTTT; CDR3: CASSGTGVLSGELFF
size: .; V: TRBV3-1/TRBV3-2; length: 19; D: TRBD1; J: TRBJ1-1; DNA: TGTGCCAGCAGCCATGGGGGTCGTGTCCCGGGACAGGGGAACACTGAAGCTTTCTTT; CDR3: CASSHGGRVPGQGNTEAFF
size: .; V: TRBV6-5; length: 15; D: .; J: TRBJ1-5; DNA: TGTGCCAGCATTCGGAATTGGGGGCCCCGTCAGCCCCAGCATTTT; CDR3: CASIRNWGPRQPQHF
size: .; V: TRBV19; length: 15; D: TRBD2; J: TRBJ2-1; DNA: TGTGCCAGTAGTACTTTTAGCGGGGGGCGGGGTGAGCAGTTCTTC; CDR3: CASSTFSGGRGEQFF
size: .; V: TRBV9; length: 14; D: .; J: TRBJ1-2; DNA: TGTGCCAGCAGCGTCGGCTCGGGGACATTGGGCTACACCTTC; CDR3: CASSVGSGTLGYTF
size: .; V: TRBV30; length: 16; D: TRBD2; J: TRBJ2-1; DNA: TGTGCCTGGAGTGTAACACTAGCGGGGGAGGGGGGTGAGCAGTTCTTC; CDR3: CAWSVTLAGEGGEQFF
size: .; V: TRBV30; length: 13; D: .; J: TRBJ2-3; DNA: TGTGCCTGGAGTGTAACAGGCACAGATACGCAGTATTTT; CDR3: CAWSVTGTDTQYF
size: .; V: TRBV5-3; length: 21; D: .; J: TRBJ1-1; DNA: TGTGCCAGAAGCCCCCCGCTGAAGACAGGCTATTGCTTCCCCACAAACACTGAAGCTTTCTTT; CDR3: CARSPPLKTGYCFPTNTEAFF
size: .; V: TRBV6-1; length: 12; D: .; J: TRBJ2-2; DNA: TGTGCCATACAAAATATCGCCGGGGAGCTGTTTTTT; CDR3: CAIQNIAGELFF
size: .; V: TRBV28; length: 14; D: .; J: TRBJ1-5; DNA: TGTGCCAGCAGTGACAGCACGATCAATCAGCCCCAGCATTTT; CDR3: CASSDSTINQPQHF
size: .; V: TRBV5-1; length: 14; D: .; J: TRBJ1-1; DNA: TGCGCCAGCAGCGGCGGGCGAGGGAACACTGAAGCTTTCTTT; CDR3: CASSGGRGNTEAFF
size: .; V: TRBV7-8; length: 17; D: .; J: TRBJ2-4; DNA: TGTGCCAGCAGCTTCCAAGACAGCTGGCGAGCCAAAAACATTCAGTACTTC; CDR3: CASSFQDSWRAKNIQYF
size: .; V: TRBV6-2/TRBV6-3; length: 15; D: .; J: TRBJ1-3; DNA: TGTGCCAGCAGTTCCGAGGACAGCTCTGGAAACACCATATATTTT; CDR3: CASSSEDSSGNTIYF
size: .; V: TRBV7-2; length: 17; D: .; J: TRBJ1-3; DNA: TGTGCCAGCAGCTTAGAGGTAGCGGGGACTACTGGAAACACCATATATTTT; CDR3: CASSLEVAGTTGNTIYF
size: .; V: TRBV6-6; length: 14; D: .; J: TRBJ1-2; DNA: TGTGCCAGCAGTTACCAGGGGTTAAACTATGGCTACACCTTC; CDR3: CASSYQGLNYGYTF
size: few; V: TRBV4-3; length: 15; D: TRBD1; J: TRBJ2-7; DNA: TGCGCCAGCAGCCAATACGGGACAGGGGTCTACGAGCAGTACTTC; CDR3: CASSQYGTGVYEQYF
size: .; V: TRBV30; length: 13; D: .; J: TRBJ1-6; DNA: TGTGCCTGGAAGGGACCGTCGAATTCACCCCTCCACTTT; CDR3: CAWKGPSNSPLHF
size: .; V: TRBV25-1; length: 14; D: .; J: TRBJ1-2; DNA: TGTGCCAGCAGTGAATTGACCCGAAGCTATGGCTACACCTTC; CDR3: CASSELTRSYGYTF
size: .; V: TRBV9; length: 15; D: .; J: TRBJ1-4; DNA: TGTGCCAGCAGCGTACAGGGTCTGGCTAATGAAAAACTGTTTTTT; CDR3: CASSVQGLANEKLFF
size: .; V: TRBV6-6; length: 15; D: TRBD1; J: TRBJ2-5; DNA: TGTGCCAGCAGAATCGGACAGGGGTACCAAGAGACCCAGTACTTC; CDR3: CASRIGQGYQETQYF
size: .; V: TRBV9; length: 15; D: .; J: TRBJ2-2; DNA: TGTGCCAGCAGCGTAGATATTAGGGACCTAGGGGAGCTGTTTTTT; CDR3: CASSVDIRDLGELFF
size: .; V: TRBV3-1/TRBV3-2; length: 16; D: .; J: TRBJ1-4; DNA: TGTGCCAGCAGCCACAGGACTCCCCAGGGCATTGAAAAACTGTTTTTT; CDR3: CASSHRTPQGIEKLFF
size: .; V: TRBV9; length: 14; D: .; J: TRBJ1-5; DNA: TGTGCCAGCAGCGCCGGGAGGGAAAATCAGCCCCAGCATTTT; CDR3: CASSAGRENQPQHF
size: .; V: TRBV28; length: 14; D: TRBD1; J: TRBJ1-5; DNA: TGTGCCAGCAGTATTGCTCAGGGGGCTCAGCCCCAGCATTTT; CDR3: CASSIAQGAQPQHF
size: .; V: TRBV6-5; length: 14; D: TRBD2; J: TRBJ2-1; DNA: TGTGCCAGCATCGGTAGCGGGGGGGCGAATGAGCAGTTCTTC; CDR3: CASIGSGGANEQFF
size: .; V: TRBV7-9; length: 15; D: TRBD1; J: TRBJ1-1; DNA: TGTGCCAGCAGCCCCCGGGGGGACAGCCGCACTGAAGCTTTCTTT; CDR3: CASSPRGDSRTEAFF
size: .; V: TRBV20-1; length: 11; D: .; J: TRBJ2-7; DNA: TGCAGTGCTAGAGCCCTCTACGAGCAGTACTTC; CDR3: CSARALYEQYF
size: .; V: TRBV5-8; length: 14; D: .; J: TRBJ2-5; DNA: TGTGCCAGCAGCCCAGGGACTTACCAAGAGACCCAGTACTTC; CDR3: CASSPGTYQETQYF
size: .; V: TRBV30; length: 14; D: TRBD1; J: TRBJ1-4; DNA: TGTGCCTGGAGGTGGGACAGCCCGAATGAAAAACTGTTTTTT; CDR3: CAWRWDSPNEKLFF
size: .; V: TRBV15; length: 14; D: TRBD1; J: TRBJ2-3; DNA: TGTGCCACAACAACAGGGGGCGTGCCAGATACGCAGTATTTT; CDR3: CATTTGGVPDTQYF
size: .; V: TRBV19; length: 16; D: .; J: TRBJ1-5; DNA: TGTGCCAGTAGTATAGATATTTCCGGTCACAATCAGCCCCAGCATTTT; CDR3: CASSIDISGHNQPQHF
size: .; V: TRBV30; length: 15; D: TRBD1; J: TRBJ1-2; DNA: TGTGCCTGGTGGGACAGGGGGCGGAGTGACTATGGCTACACCTTC; CDR3: CAWWDRGRSDYGYTF
size: .; V: TRBV5-6; length: 14; D: .; J: TRBJ2-7; DNA: TGTGCCAGCAGCTTGGCTGCAGGGAGGAACGAGCAGTACTTC; CDR3: CASSLAAGRNEQYF
size: .; V: TRBV9; length: 14; D: TRBD1; J: TRBJ1-4; DNA: TGTGCCAGCAGCCGGGACAGGTGGGACGAAAAACTGTTTTTT; CDR3: CASSRDRWDEKLFF
size: .; V: TRBV28; length: 16; D: TRBD2; J: TRBJ2-1; DNA: TGTGCCAGCAGTCTGACTAGCGGGGGGCTTTACAATGAGCAGTTCTTC; CDR3: CASSLTSGGLYNEQFF
size: .; V: TRBV19; length: 17; D: .; J: TRBJ2-1; DNA: TGTGCCAGTAGTACCCGCGCAGGGCCCCCCTCCTACAATGAGCAGTTCTTC; CDR3: CASSTRAGPPSYNEQFF
size: .; V: TRBV28; length: 14; D: .; J: TRBJ1-5; DNA: TGTGCCAGCAGAAACCCGGGACAAAATCAGCCCCAGCATTTT; CDR3: CASRNPGQNQPQHF
size: .; V: TRBV4-3; length: 14; D: .; J: TRBJ2-7; DNA: TGCGCCAGCAGCCAAGATAGGGCATATTACGAGCAGTACTTC; CDR3: CASSQDRAYYEQYF